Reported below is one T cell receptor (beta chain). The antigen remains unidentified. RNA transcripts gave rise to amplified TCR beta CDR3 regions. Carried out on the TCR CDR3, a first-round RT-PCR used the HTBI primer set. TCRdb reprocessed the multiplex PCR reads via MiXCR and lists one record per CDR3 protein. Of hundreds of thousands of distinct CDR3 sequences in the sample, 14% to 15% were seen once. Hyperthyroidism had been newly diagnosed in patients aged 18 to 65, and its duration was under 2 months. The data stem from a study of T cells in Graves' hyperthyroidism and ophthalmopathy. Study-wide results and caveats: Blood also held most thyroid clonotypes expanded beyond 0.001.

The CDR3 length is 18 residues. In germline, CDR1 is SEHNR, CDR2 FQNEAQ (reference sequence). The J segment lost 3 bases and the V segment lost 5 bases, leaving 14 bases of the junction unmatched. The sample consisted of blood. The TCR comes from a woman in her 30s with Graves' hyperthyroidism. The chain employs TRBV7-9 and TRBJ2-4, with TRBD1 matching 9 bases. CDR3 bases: TGTGCCAGCAGCCCGCTCCCTAAACAGGGGGCAAGCAAAAACATTCAGTACTTC. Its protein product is CASSPLPKQGASKNIQYF.